These 9 T cell receptor beta chains were all obtained from the same sample, sequenced in a study of blood T cells in healthy people across ages. A second PCR, run for roughly 7 to 11 cycles, used a sample-barcoded 5' primer plus a J-beta primer mix. Via MiXCR, TCRdb re-called the 5' RACE reads, giving one row per CDR3 protein. The table lists roughly 1.5 million distinct CDR3 sequences, 35% to 45% of them singletons. The sample taken for sequencing was blood. These receptors came from a woman aged 18-35 years in good health.

The chain is built from TRBV7-3 and TRBJ2-1, with 11 bases lining up with TRBD2. The germline CDR1 and CDR2 sequences are SGHTA and FQGTGA. V was pared by 5 bases and J by 2 bases, with 11 bases of the junction left unmatched. The CDR3 contains 18 residues. The chain's CDR3 is CASSPRVSGGGPYNEQFF. The CDR3 nucleotides are TGTGCCAGCAGCCCGCGGGTTAGCGGGGGGGGACCCTACAATGAGCAGTTCTTC. Supplemented by reference TRBV7-3 and TRBJ2-1, the full variable domain reads GAGVSQTPSNKVTEKGKYVELRCDPISGHTALYWYRQSLGQGPEFLIYFQGTGAADDSGLPNDRFFAVRPEGSVSTLKIQRTERGDSAVYLCASSPRVSGGGPYNEQFFGPGTRLTVL.

This chain links TRBV6-5 with TRBJ2-1; TRBD1 agrees at 11 bases. The germline V gene has CDR1 MNHEY and CDR2 SVGAGI. The CDR3 totals 16 residues. J gave up 9 bases and V 6 bases, and 13 bases lay outside the gene matches. The DNA of the CDR3 is TGTGCCAGCAGGTCACACAGGGACAGGGGGTTAGGTGAGCAGTTCTTC. It translates to CASRSHRDRGLGEQFF.

This clonotype occurred a few times. The chain carries TRBV25-1 and TRBJ1-4, with a weak D call TRBD1 (5 bases). This CDR3 is 16 amino acids long. Germline CDR1 is MGHDK and CDR2 is SYGVNS. Trimming pared 1 base from V and 4 bases from J, leaving 13 bases between. The CDR3 sequence: CASSESRGLGNEKLFF. CDR3 DNA sequence: TGTGCCAGCAGTGAATCGAGGGGCTTGGGTAATGAAAAACTGTTTTTT.

This clonotype was seen more than once but under ten times. The CDR3 reads CASSYSTGLLNEQFF. DNA for the CDR3: TGTGCCAGCAGTTACTCAACGGGACTCCTGAATGAGCAGTTCTTC. The chain employs TRBV6-2 or TRBV6-3 and TRBJ2-1; perhaps TRBD2 as D (6 bases). This CDR3 has 15 amino acids. Germline-derived CDR1 and CDR2 are MNHEY and SVGEGT. V lost 0 bases and J lost 7, with 13 bases in between.

The V call is TRBV6-1, the J call TRBJ2-6; D ambiguous. V gave up 2 bases and J gave up 1 base, with 9 bases separating them. The CDR3 runs 16 residues. The germline V gene has CDR1 MNHNS and CDR2 SASEGT. As DNA, the CDR3 is TGTGCCAGCAGTGAAATGGCGGAATCTGGGGCCAACGTCCTGACTTTC. This codes for CASSEMAESGANVLTF.

The chain has TRBV11-2 and TRBJ2-7; D is tentatively TRBD1 or TRBD2 (5 bases each). The germline gives CDR1 SGHAT, CDR2 FQNNGV. The V end was cut by 5 bases, the J end by 3 bases, with 17 bases between. This CDR3 has 15 amino acids. The CDR3 reads CASSMGDGGYYEQYF. The CDR3 coding sequence is TGTGCCAGCAGCATGGGGGACGGAGGATACTACGAGCAGTACTTC.

J is TRBJ1-4 and V is TRBV20-1; TRBD1 aligns across 9 bases. Germline V CDR1 and CDR2: DFQATT, SNEGSKA (reference sequence). The CDR3 contains 15 residues. Trimming removed 5 bases from V and 8 bases from J; junction bases left unmatched: 12. The CDR3 reads CSAQPPGQGEEKLFF. As DNA, the CDR3 is TGCAGTGCTCAACCACCGGGACAGGGTGAGGAAAAACTGTTTTTT.

The CDR3 DNA sequence: TGTGCCAGCAGTTTATCGGGGACAGACTATGGCTACACCTTC. Amino acid sequence: CASSLSGTDYGYTF. This rearrangement joins TRBV12-3 or TRBV12-4 to TRBJ1-2; the match to TRBD1 covers 7 bases. There are 14 residues in the CDR3. V lost 2 bases, J lost 3 bases, and 3 bases stayed unmatched.

The chain is built from TRBV25-1 and TRBJ1-4; D is possibly TRBD1 (6 bases). Trimming removed 5 bases from V and 6 bases from J, with 16 bases in between. The CDR3 extends over 15 amino acids. The V gene's germline CDR1 is MGHDK and CDR2 SYGVNS. The CDR3 region has the DNA TGTGCCAGCAGTCACCCGGGGGGCGCCGATGAAAAACTGTTTTTT. Protein: CASSHPGGADEKLFF.